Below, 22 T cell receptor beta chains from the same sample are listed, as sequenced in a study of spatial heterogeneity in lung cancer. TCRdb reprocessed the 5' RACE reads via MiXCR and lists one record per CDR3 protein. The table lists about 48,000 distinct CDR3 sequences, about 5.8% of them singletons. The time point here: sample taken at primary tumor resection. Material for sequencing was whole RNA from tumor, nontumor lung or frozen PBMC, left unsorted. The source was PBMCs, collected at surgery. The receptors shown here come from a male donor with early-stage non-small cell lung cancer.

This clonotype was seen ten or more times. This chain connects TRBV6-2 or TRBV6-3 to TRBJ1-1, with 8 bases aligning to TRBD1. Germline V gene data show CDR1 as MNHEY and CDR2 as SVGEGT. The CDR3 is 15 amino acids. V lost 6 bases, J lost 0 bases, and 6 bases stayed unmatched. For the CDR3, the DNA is TGTGCCAGCAGGGCAGGGGGCGTCGTGAACACTGAAGCTTTCTTT. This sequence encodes CASRAGGVVNTEAFF.

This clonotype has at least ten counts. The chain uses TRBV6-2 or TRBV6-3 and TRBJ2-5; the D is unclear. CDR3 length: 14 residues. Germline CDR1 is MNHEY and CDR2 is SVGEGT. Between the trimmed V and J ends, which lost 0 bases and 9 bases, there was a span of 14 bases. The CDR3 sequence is CASSYSLREVAQYF. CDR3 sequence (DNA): TGTGCCAGCAGTTACTCGTTGCGAGAGGTGGCCCAGTACTTC.

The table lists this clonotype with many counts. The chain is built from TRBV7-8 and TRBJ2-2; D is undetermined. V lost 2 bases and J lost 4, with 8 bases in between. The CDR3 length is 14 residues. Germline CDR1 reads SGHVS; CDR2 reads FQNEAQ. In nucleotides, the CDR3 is TGTGCCAGCAGCTTATACGGGTCCACCGGGGAGCTGTTTTTT. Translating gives CASSLYGSTGELFF.

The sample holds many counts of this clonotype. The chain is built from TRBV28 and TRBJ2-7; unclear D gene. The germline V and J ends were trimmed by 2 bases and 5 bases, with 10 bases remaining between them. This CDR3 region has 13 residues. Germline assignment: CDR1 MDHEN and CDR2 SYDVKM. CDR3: CASSLIQDHEQYF. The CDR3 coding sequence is TGTGCCAGCAGTTTAATCCAGGACCACGAGCAGTACTTC.

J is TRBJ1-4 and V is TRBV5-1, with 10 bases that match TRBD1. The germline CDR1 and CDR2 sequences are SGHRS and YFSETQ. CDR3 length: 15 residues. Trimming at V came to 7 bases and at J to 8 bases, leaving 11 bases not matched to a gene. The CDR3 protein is CASQRQGASGEKLFF. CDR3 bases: TGCGCCAGCCAGCGACAGGGGGCTTCGGGGGAAAAACTGTTTTTT.

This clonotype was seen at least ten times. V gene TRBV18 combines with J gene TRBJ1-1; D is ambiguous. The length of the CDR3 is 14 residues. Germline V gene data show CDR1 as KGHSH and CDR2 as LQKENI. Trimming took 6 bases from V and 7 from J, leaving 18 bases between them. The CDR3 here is CASSTVREGNEAFF. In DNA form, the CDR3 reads TGTGCCAGCTCCACCGTCCGGGAAGGGAATGAAGCTTTCTTT.

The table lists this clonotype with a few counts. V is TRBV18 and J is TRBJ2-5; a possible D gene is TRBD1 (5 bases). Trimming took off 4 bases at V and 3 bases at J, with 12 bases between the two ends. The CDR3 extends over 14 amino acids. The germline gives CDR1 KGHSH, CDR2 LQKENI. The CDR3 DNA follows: TGTGCCAGCTCACTGTCTGCAGGGAAAGAGACCCAGTACTTC. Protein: CASSLSAGKETQYF.

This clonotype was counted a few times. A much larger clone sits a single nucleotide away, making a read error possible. The DNA of the CDR3 is TGTGCCAGCAGCTTAGGTACTAGCACAGATACGCAGTATTTT. Translated: CASSLGTSTDTQYF. The gene calls are TRBV7-7 and TRBJ2-3; D is ambiguous. Germline V gives CDR1 SSHAT, CDR2 FNYEAQ (reference sequence). This CDR3 is built from 14 residues. V was clipped by 1 base and J by 0 bases, with 5 bases between them.

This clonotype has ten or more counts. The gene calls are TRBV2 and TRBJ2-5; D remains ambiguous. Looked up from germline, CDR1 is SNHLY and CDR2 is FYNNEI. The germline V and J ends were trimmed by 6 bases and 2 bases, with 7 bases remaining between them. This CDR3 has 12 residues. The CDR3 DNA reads TGTGCCAGCAGAGGACCGCAAGAGACCCAGTACTTC. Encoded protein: CASRGPQETQYF.

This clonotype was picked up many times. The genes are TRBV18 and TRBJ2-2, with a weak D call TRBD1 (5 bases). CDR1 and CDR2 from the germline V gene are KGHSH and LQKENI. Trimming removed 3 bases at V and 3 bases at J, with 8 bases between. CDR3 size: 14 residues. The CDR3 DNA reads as TGTGCCAGCTCACCGGACACTTACACCGGGGAGCTGTTTTTT. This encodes CASSPDTYTGELFF.

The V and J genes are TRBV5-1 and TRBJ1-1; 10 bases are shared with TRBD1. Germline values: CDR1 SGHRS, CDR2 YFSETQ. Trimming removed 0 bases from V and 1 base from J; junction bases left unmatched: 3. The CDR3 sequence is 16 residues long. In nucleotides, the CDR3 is TGCGCCAGCAGCTTGGAGACAGGGGGCTCGAACACTGAAGCTTTCTTT. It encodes CASSLETGGSNTEAFF.

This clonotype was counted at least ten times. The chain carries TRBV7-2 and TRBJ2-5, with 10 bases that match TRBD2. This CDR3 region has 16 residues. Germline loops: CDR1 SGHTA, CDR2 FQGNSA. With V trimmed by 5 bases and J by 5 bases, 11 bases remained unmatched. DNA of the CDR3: TGTGCCAGCAGCCCAACTGCTAGCGGGAGATTTGAGACCCAGTACTTC. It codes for CASSPTASGRFETQYF.

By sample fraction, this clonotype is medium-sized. In DNA, the CDR3 is TGCGCCAGCAGCCTCGGGGCGCTGTACGAGCAGTACTTC. This codes for CASSLGALYEQYF. This chain uses TRBV4-1 with TRBJ2-7; D possibly matches TRBD1 or TRBD2 (5 bases each). Trimming took off 4 bases at V and 4 bases at J, with 11 bases between the two ends. The germline V gene has CDR1 MGHRA and CDR2 YSYEKL. The CDR3 loop spans 13 amino acids.

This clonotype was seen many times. CDR3 coding DNA: TGCGCCAGCAGCTTTTCCCTGGCTGGGGCCAACGTCCTGACTTTC. Protein product: CASSFSLAGANVLTF. The chain combines TRBV5-1 with TRBJ2-6, with D hard to call. With 2 bases removed from V and 2 bases from J, the gap between germline ends came to 8 bases. Germline V gene data show CDR1 as SGHRS and CDR2 as YFSETQ. This CDR3 is 15 amino acids long.

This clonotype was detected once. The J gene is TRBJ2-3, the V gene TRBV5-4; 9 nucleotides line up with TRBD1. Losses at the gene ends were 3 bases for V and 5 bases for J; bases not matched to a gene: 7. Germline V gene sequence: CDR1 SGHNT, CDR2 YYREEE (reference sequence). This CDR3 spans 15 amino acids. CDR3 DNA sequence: TGTGCCAGCAGCTCCGACAGGGGGTCCGTAGATACGCAGTATTTT. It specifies CASSSDRGSVDTQYF.

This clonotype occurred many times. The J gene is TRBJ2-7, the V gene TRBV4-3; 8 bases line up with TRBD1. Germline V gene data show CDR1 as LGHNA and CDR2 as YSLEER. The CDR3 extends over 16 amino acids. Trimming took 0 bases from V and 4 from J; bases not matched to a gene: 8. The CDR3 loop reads CASSQEIGRGLYEQYF. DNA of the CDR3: TGCGCCAGCAGCCAAGAAATAGGCAGGGGGCTTTACGAGCAGTACTTC.

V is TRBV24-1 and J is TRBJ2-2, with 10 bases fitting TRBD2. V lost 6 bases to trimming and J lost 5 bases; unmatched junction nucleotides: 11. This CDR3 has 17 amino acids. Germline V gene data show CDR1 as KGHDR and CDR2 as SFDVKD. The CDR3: CATSSAELAGRTGELFF. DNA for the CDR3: TGTGCCACCAGTTCTGCAGAACTAGCGGGAAGGACCGGGGAGCTGTTTTTT.

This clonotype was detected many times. CDR3 loop: CSVEGFFRREGRETQYF. The CDR3, as DNA: TGCAGCGTTGAAGGTTTCTTTCGGCGGGAGGGCCGAGAGACCCAGTACTTC. This chain joins TRBV29-1 and TRBJ2-5; 9 bases are a match to TRBD2. V shed 1 base and J 4 bases; nucleotides not matched to a gene: 13. The CDR3 has 17 residues. Germline V gene sequence: CDR1 SQVTM, CDR2 ANQGSEA. Looking up the rest from reference TRBV29-1 and TRBJ2-5 gives the full variable domain: SAVISQKPSRDICQRGTSLTIQCQVDSQVTMMFWYRQQPGQSLTLIATANQGSEATYESGFVIDKFPISRPNLTFSTLTVSNMSPEDSSIYLCSVEGFFRREGRETQYFGPGTRLLVL.

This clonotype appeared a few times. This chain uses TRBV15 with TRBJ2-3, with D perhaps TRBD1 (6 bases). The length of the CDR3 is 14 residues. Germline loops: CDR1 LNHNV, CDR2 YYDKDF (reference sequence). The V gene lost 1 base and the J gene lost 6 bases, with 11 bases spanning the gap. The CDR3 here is CATSRGTELDTQYF. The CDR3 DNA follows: TGTGCCACCAGCAGAGGGACAGAACTTGATACGCAGTATTTT.

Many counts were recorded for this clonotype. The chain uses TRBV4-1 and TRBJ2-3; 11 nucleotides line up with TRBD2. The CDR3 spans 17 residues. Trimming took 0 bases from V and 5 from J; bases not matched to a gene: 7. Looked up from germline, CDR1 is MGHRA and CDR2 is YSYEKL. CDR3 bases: TGCGCCAGCAGCCAAGATGGGACTAGCGGTCCGCTAGATACGCAGTATTTT. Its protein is CASSQDGTSGPLDTQYF.

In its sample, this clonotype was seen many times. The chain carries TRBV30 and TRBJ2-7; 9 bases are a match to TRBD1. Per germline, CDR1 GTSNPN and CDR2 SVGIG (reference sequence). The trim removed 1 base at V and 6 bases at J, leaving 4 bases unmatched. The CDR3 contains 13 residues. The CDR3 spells CAWSETGGGEQYF. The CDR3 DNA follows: TGTGCCTGGAGTGAAACAGGGGGCGGCGAGCAGTACTTC.

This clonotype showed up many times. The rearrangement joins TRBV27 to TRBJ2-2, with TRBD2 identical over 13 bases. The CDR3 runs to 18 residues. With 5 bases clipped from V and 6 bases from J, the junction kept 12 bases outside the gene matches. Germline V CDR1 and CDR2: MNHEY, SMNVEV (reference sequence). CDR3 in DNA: TGTGCCAGCAGTGGGGGCAGGAGGACTAGCGGGAGTGCCGGGGAGCTGTTTTTT. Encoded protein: CASSGGRRTSGSAGELFF.